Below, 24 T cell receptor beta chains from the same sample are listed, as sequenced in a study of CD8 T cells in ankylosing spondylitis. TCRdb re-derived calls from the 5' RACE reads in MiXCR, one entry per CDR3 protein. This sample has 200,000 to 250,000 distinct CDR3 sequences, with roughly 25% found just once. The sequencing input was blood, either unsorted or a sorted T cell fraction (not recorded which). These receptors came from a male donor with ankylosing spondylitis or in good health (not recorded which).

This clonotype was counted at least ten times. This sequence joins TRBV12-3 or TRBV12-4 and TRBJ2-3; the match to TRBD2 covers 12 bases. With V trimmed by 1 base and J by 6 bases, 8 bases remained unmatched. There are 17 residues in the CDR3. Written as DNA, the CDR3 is TGTGCCAGCAGTTTAGGGGCTAGCGGGAGGGCCATGGATACGCAGTATTTT. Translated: CASSLGASGRAMDTQYF.

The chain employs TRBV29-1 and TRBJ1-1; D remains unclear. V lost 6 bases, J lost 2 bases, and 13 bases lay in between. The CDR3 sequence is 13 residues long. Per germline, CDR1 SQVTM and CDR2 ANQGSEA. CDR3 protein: CSVKGTTNTEAFF. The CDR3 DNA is TGCAGCGTAAAGGGAACCACTAACACTGAAGCTTTCTTT.

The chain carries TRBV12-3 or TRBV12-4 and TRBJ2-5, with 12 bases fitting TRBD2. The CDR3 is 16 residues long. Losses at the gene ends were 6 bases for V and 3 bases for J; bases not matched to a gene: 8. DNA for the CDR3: TGTGCCAGCAGCCATCTAGCGGGAGGGGGAAAAGAGACCCAGTACTTC. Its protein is CASSHLAGGGKETQYF.

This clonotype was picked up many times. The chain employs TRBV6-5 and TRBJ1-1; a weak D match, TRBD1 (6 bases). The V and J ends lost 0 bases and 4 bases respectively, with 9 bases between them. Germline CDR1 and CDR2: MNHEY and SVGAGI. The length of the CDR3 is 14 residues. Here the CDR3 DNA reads TGTGCCAGCAGTTACTCGGGGGGCGGCACTGAAGCTTTCTTT. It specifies CASSYSGGGTEAFF.

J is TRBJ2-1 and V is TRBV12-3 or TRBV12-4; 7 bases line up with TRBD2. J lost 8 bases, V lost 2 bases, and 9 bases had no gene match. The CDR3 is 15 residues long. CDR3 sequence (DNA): TGTGCCAGCAGTTTAAGGGCGGGAGCAATGGATGAGCAGTTCTTC. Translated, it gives CASSLRAGAMDEQFF.

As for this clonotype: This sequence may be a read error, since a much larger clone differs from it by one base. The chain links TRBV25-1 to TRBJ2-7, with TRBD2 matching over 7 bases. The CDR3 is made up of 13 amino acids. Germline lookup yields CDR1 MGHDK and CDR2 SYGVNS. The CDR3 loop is CASSERRGSERYF. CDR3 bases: TGTGCCAGCAGTGAAAGGCGGGGGAGTGAGCGGTACTTC.

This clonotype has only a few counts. The CDR3 region has the DNA TGCAGTGCTCCACGAGAAAGGGGGGGTAATCAGCCCCAGCATTTT. It codes for CSAPRERGGNQPQHF. The gene calls are TRBV20-1 and TRBJ1-5; D is perhaps TRBD1 (6 bases). Germline-derived CDR1 and CDR2 are DFQATT and SNEGSKA (reference sequence). The CDR3 is 15 amino acids. The ends were cut back, 5 bases at V and 4 bases at J, with 18 bases in the middle.

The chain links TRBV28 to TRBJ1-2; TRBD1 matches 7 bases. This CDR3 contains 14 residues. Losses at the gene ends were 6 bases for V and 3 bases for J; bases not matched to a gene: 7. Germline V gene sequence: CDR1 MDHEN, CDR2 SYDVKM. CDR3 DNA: TGTGCCAGCAGACCCTTCAGGGGGTACTATGGCTACACCTTC. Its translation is CASRPFRGYYGYTF.

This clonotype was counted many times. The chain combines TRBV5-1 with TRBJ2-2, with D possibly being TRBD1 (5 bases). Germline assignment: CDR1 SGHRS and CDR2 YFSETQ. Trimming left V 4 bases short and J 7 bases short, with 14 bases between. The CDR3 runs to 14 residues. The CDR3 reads CASSISWGGGELFF. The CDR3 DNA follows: TGCGCCAGCAGCATAAGCTGGGGCGGCGGGGAGCTGTTTTTT.

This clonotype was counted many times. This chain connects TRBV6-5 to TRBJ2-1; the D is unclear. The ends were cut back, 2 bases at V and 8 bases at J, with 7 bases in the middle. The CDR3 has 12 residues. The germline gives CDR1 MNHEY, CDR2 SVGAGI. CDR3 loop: CASSYRGDEQFF. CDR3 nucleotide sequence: TGTGCCAGCAGTTACCGAGGAGATGAGCAGTTCTTC.

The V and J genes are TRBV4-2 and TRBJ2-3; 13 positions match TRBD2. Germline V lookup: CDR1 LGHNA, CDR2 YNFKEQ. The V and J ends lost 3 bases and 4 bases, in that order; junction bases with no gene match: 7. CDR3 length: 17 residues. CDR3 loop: CASSQGLAGRVADTQYF. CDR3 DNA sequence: TGTGCCAGCAGCCAGGGACTAGCGGGACGGGTTGCAGATACGCAGTATTTT.

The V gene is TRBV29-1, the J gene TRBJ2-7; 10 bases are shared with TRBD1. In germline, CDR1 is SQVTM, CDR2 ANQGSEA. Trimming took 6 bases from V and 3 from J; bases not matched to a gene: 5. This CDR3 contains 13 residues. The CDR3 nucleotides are TGCAGCGTCGCCCGGGACAGGGGCTACGAGCAGTACTTC. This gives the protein CSVARDRGYEQYF.

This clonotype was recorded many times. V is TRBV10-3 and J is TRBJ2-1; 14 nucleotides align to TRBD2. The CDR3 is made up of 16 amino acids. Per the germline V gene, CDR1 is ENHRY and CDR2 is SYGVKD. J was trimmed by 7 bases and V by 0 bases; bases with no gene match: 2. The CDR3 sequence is CAISESTSGRANEQFF. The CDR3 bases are TGTGCCATCAGTGAGTCGACTAGCGGGAGGGCGAATGAGCAGTTCTTC.

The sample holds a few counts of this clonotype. Written as DNA, the CDR3 is TGCGCCAGCAGCGCGCAGAGCGTTAATTCCTACGAGCAGTACTTC. It specifies CASSAQSVNSYEQYF. The chain is built from TRBV5-1 and TRBJ2-7; no reliable D call. CDR1 SGHRS and CDR2 YFSETQ come from the germline V gene. Between the trimmed V and J ends, which lost 4 bases and 1 base, there was a span of 15 bases. This CDR3 has 15 residues. The full variable domain, completed using reference TRBV5-1 and TRBJ2-7, is KAGVTQTPRYLIKTRGQQVTLSCSPISGHRSVSWYQQTPGQGLQFLFEYFSETQRNKGNFPGRFSGRQFSNSRSEMNVSTLELGDSALYLCASSAQSVNSYEQYFGPGTRLTVT.

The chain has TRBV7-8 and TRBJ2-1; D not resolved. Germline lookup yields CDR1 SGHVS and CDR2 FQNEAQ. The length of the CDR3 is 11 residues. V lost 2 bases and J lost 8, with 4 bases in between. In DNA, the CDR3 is TGTGCCAGCAGCTTATTCGATGAGCAGTTCTTC. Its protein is CASSLFDEQFF.

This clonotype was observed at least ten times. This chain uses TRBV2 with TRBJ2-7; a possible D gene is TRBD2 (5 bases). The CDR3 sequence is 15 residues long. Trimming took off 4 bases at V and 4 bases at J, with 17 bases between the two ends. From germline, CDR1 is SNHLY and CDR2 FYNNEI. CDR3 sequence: CASSGSSQAKYEQYF. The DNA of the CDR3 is TGTGCCAGCAGTGGATCTAGCCAGGCTAAGTACGAGCAGTACTTC.

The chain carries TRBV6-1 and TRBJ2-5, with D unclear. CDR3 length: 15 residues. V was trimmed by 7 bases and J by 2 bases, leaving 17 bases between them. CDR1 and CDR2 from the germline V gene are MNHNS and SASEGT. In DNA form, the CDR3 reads TGTGCCAGCAACAAACTCGCTTCTGGGCAAGAGACCCAGTACTTC. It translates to CASNKLASGQETQYF.

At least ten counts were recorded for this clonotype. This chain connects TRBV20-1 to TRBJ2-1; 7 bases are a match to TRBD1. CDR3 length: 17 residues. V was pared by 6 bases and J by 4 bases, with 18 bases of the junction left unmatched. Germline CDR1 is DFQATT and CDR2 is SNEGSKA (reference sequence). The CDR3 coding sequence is TGCAGTGCATATAAGACTAAACCGGGACAGACTTACAATGAGCAGTTCTTC. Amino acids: CSAYKTKPGQTYNEQFF.

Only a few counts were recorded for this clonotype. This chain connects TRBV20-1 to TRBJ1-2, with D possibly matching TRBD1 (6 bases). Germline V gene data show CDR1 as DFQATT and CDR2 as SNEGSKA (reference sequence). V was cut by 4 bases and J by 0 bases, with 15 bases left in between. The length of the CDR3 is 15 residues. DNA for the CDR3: TGCAGTGCTACAGTTCGGACAGCCTCTAACTATGGCTACACCTTC. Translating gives CSATVRTASNYGYTF.

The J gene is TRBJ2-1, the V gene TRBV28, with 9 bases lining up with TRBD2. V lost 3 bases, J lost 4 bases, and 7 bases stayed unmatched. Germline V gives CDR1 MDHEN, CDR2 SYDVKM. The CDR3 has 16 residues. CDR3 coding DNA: TGTGCCAGCAGTTTCACGACTAGCGGTGATTACAATGAGCAGTTCTTC. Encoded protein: CASSFTTSGDYNEQFF.

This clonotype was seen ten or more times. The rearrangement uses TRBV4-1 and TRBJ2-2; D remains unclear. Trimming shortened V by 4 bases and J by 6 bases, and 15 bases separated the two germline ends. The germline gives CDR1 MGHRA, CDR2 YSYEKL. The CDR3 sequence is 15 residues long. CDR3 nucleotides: TGCGCCAGCAGCCGTCCGGGCCTAATAGCCGGGGAGCTGTTTTTT. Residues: CASSRPGLIAGELFF.

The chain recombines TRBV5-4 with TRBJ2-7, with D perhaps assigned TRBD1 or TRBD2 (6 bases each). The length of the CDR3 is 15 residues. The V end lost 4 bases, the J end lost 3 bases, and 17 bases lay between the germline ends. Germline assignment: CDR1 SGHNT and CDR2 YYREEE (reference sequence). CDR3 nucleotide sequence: TGTGCCAGCAGCATCCGTACGGGGGCCCACTACGAGCAGTACTTC. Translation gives CASSIRTGAHYEQYF.

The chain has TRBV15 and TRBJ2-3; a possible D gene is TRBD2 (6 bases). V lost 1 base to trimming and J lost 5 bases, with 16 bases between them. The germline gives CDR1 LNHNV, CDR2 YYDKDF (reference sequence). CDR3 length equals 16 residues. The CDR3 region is CATSRGRGSGVDTQYF. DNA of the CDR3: TGTGCCACCAGCAGAGGACGGGGGAGCGGAGTAGATACGCAGTATTTT.

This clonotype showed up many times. CDR3 region: CATSDSGSSYEQYF. The CDR3 DNA reads as TGTGCCACCAGTGATTCCGGGAGCTCCTACGAGCAGTACTTC. The chain links TRBV24-1 to TRBJ2-7; maybe TRBD2 (6 bases). This CDR3 is 14 amino acids long. Trimming took off 2 bases at V and 0 bases at J, with 7 bases between the two ends. The V gene's germline CDR1 is KGHDR and CDR2 SFDVKD.